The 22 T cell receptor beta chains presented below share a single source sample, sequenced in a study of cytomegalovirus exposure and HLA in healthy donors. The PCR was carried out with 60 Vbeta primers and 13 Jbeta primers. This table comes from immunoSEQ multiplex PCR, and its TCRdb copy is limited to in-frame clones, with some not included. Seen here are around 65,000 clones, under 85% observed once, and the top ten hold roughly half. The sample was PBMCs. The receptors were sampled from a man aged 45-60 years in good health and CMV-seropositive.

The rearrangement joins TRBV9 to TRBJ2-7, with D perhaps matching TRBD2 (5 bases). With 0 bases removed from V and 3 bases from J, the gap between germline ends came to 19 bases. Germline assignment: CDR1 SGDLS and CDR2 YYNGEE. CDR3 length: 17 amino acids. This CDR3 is CASSVASGIEGHYEQYF. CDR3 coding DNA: TGTGCCAGCAGCGTAGCTAGTGGGATAGAGGGCCACTACGAGCAGTACTTC. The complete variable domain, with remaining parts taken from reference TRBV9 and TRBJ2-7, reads DSGVTQTPKHLITATGQRVTLRCSPRSGDLSVYWYQQSLDQGLQFLIQYYNGEERAKGNILERFSAQQFPDLHSELNLSSLELGDSALYFCASSVASGIEGHYEQYFGPGTRLTVT.

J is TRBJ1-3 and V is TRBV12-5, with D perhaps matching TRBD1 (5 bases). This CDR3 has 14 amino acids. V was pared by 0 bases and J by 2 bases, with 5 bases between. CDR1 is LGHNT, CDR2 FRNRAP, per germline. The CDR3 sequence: CASGLVGAGNTIYF. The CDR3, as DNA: TGTGCTAGTGGTTTGGTAGGGGCTGGAAACACCATATATTTT.

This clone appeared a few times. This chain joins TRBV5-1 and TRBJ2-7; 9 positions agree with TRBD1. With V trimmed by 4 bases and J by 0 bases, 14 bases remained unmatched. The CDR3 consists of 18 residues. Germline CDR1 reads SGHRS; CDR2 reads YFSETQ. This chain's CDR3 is CASSVTLQGALSSYEQYF. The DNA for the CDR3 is TGCGCCAGCAGCGTCACCTTACAGGGGGCGCTTAGCTCCTACGAGCAGTACTTC.

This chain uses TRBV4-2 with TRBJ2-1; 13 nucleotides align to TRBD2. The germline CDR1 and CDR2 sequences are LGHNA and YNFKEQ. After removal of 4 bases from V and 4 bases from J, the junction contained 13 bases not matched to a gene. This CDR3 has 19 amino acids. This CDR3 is CASSLGTSGKGGKYNEQFF. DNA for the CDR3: TGTGCCAGCAGCCTAGGGACTAGCGGGAAGGGGGGAAAATACAATGAGCAGTTCTTC.

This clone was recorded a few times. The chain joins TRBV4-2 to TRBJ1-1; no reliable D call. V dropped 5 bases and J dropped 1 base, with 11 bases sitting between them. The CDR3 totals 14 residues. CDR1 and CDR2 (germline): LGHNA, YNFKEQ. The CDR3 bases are TGTGCCAGCAGCTTCCCAGGATCGAACACTGAAGCTTTCTTT. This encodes CASSFPGSNTEAFF.

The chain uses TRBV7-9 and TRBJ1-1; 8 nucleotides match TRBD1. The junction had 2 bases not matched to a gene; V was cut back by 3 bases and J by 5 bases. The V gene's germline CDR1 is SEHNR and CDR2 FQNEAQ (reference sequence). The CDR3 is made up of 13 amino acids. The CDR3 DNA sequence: TGTGCCAGCAGCTTCGACAGGGGAACTGAAGCTTTCTTT. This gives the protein CASSFDRGTEAFF.

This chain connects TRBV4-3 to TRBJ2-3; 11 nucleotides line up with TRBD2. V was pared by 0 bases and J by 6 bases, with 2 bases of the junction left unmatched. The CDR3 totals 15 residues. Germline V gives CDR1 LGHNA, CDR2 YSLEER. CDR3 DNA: TGCGCCAGCAGCCAAGATGGACTAGCGGGCGATACGCAGTATTTT. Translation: CASSQDGLAGDTQYF.

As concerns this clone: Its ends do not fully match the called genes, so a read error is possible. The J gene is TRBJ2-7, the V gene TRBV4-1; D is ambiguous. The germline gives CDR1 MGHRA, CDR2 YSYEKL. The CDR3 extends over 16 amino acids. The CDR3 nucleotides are TGCGCCAGCAGCCAAGAAGCACGAAAAGGCTACTACGAGCAGTCCTTC. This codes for CASSQEARKGYYEQSF.

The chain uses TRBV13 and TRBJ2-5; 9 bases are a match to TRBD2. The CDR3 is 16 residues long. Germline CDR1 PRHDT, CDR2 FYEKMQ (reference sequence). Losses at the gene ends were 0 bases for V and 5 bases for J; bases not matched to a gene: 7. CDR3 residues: CASSLGGGGAGETQYF. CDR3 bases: TGTGCCAGCAGCTTAGGGGGCGGGGGGGCCGGGGAGACCCAGTACTTC.

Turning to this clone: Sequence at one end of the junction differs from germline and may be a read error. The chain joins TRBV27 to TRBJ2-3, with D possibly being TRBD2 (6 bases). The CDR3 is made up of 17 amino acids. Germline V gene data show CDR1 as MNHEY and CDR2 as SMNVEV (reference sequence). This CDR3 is CDSSPTARNGRTDTQYF. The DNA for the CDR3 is TGTGACAGCAGTCCTACCGCTCGGAATGGGAGGACAGATACGCAGTATTTT.

CDR3 sequence (DNA): TGTGCCAGCGACGAACGGGGAGTGAGCAATCAGCCCCAGCATTTT. Translating gives CASDERGVSNQPQHF. This chain uses TRBV21-1 with TRBJ1-5. TRBV21-1 is a documented pseudogene. CDR3 length equals 15 residues.

CDR3 region: CASSLRTQNTEAFF. The CDR3 DNA is TGTGCCAGCAGCTTACGGACTCAAAACACTGAAGCTTTCTTT. The chain joins TRBV5-6 to TRBJ1-1; D uncertain. CDR1 is SGHDT, CDR2 YYEEEE, per germline. V gave up 2 bases and J gave up 2 bases, with 10 bases separating them. The CDR3 length is 14 residues.

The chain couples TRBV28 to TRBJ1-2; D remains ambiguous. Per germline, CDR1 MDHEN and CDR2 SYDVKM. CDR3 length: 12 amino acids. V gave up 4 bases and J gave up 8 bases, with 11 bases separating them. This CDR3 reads CASSSPLVGYTF. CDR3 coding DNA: TGTGCCAGCAGTTCCCCACTGGTGGGCTACACCTTC.

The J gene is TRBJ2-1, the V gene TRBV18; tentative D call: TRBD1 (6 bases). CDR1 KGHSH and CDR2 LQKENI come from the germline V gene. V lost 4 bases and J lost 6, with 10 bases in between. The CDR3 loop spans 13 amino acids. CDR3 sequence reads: CASSRQAGNEQFF. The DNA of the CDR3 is TGTGCCAGCTCACGACAGGCGGGCAATGAGCAGTTCTTC.

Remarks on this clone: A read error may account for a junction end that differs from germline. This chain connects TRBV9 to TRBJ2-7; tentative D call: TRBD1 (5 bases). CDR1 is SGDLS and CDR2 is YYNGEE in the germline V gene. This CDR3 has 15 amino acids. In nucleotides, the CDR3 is TGTGCCAGCATCTCCCAGGGTCCCAGCTCCTCCGAGCAGTACTTC. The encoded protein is CASISQGPSSSEQYF.

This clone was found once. The CDR3 here is CASRTGVRETQYF. The CDR3 DNA reads TGTGCCAGCAGGACAGGGGTGCGGGAGACCCAGTACTTC. V and J are TRBV6-5 and TRBJ2-5; TRBD1 matches 8 bases. The CDR3 is 13 residues long. With 6 bases clipped from V and 5 bases from J, the junction kept 5 bases outside the gene matches. CDR1 and CDR2 (germline): MNHEY, SVGAGI.

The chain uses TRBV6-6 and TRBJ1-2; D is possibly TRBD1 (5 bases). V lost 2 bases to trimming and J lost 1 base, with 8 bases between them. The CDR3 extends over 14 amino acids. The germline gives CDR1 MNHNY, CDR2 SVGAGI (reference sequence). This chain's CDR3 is CASSYGDYNYGYTF. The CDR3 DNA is TGTGCCAGCAGTTACGGGGACTATAACTATGGCTACACCTTC.

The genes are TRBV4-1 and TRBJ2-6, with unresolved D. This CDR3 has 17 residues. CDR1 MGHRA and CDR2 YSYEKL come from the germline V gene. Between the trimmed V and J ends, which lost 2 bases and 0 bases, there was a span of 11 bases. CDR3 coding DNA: TGCGCCAGCAGCCAAAGTGACTCCTCCTCTGGGGCCAACGTCCTGACTTTC. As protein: CASSQSDSSSGANVLTF.

This CDR3 reads CASSFRNSGNTGELFF. CDR3 bases: TGCGCCAGCAGCTTTCGTAATAGCGGGAACACCGGGGAGCTGTTTTTT. This sequence joins TRBV5-1 and TRBJ2-2; D is possibly TRBD2 (6 bases). From germline, CDR1 is SGHRS and CDR2 YFSETQ. V was clipped by 2 bases and J by 1 base, with 12 bases between them. The CDR3 is made up of 16 amino acids.

This CDR3 reads CASSQLRESGYTF. In DNA, the CDR3 is TGTGCCAGCAGCCAATTGAGAGAGTCTGGCTACACCTTC. The V gene is TRBV16, the J gene TRBJ1-2, with D unresolved. The germline CDR1 and CDR2 sequences are KGHSY and FQNENV. This CDR3 has 13 residues. With 1 base removed from V and 7 bases from J, the gap between germline ends came to 10 bases.

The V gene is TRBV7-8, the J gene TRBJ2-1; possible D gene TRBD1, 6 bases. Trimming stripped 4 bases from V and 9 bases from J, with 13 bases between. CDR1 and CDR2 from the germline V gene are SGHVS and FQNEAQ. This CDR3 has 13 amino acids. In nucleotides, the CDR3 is TGTGCCAGCAGCTACCTTGGGGGCGGTGAGCAGTTCTTC. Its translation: CASSYLGGGEQFF.

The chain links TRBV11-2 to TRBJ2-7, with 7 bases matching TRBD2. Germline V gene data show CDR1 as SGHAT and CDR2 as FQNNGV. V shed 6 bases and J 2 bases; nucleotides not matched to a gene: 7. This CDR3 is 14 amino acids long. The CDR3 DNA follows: TGTGCCAGCAGACGAAGGGACTACGCCTACGAGCAGTACTTC. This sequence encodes CASRRRDYAYEQYF.